This is a list of T cell receptor beta chains from one sample in a study of neurological immune-mediated disorders. Using its own MiXCR run on the 5' RACE reads, TCRdb lists one record per CDR3 protein. The table has 30,000 to 45,000 distinct CDR3 sequences, more than 9% seen once. The sample was CD4+ T cells from blood. The receptors here all came from a young woman with HTLV-1-associated myelopathy (HAM/TSP). Both conserved end residues are trimmed from each CDR3.

j_gene: TRBJ2-5; v_gene: TRBV10-1; CDR3aa: ASSAASEETQY
j_gene: TRBJ1-5; v_gene: TRBV20-1; CDR3aa: SARGLGDRVSNQPQH
j_gene: TRBJ2-1; v_gene: TRBV5-1; CDR3aa: ASSLTASSYNEQF
j_gene: TRBJ1-2; v_gene: TRBV6-5; CDR3aa: ASSYSLNSNYGYT
j_gene: TRBJ2-7; v_gene: TRBV6-6; CDR3aa: ASRMTSRHSYEQY
j_gene: TRBJ1-1; v_gene: TRBV5-1; CDR3aa: ASTPVLGTEAF
j_gene: TRBJ1-1; v_gene: TRBV6-1; CDR3aa: ASRVDTTNTEAF
j_gene: TRBJ2-1; v_gene: TRBV20-1; CDR3aa: SATQGAYNEQF
j_gene: TRBJ2-3; v_gene: TRBV20-1; CDR3aa: SARDLPLRGVRDTQY
j_gene: TRBJ2-4; v_gene: TRBV28; CDR3aa: ASSLNGGAKNIQY